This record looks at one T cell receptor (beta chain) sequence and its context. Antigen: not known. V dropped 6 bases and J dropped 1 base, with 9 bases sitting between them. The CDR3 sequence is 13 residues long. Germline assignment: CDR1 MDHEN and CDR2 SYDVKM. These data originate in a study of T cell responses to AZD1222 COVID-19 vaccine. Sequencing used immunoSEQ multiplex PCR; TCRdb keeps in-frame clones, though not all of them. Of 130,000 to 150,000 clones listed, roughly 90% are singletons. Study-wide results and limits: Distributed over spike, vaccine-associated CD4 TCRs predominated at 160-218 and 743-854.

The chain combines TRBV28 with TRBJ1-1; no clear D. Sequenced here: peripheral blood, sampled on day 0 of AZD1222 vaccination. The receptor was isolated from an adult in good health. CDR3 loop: CASSRRRNTEAFF. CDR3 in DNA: TGTGCCAGCAGCCGTCGAAGGAACACTGAAGCTTTCTTT.